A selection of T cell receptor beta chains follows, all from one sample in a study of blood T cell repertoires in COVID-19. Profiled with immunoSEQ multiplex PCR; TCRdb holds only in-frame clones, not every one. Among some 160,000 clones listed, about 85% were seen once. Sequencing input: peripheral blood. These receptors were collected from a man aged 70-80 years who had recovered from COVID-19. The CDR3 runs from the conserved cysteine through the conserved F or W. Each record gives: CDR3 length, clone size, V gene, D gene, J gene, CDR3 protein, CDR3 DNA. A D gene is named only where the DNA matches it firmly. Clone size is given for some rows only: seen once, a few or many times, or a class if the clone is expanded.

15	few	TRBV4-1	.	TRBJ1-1	CASSQGLQAYTEAFF	TGCGCCAGCAGCCAGGGCCTACAGGCTTACACTGAAGCTTTCTTT
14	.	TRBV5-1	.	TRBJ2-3	CASSLAPPTDTQYF	TGCGCCAGCAGCTTGGCCCCCCCGACAGATACGCAGTATTTT
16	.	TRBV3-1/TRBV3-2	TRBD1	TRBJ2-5	CASSRNGGQGLETQYF	TGTGCCAGCAGCCGAAACGGGGGACAGGGGTTGGAGACCCAGTACTTC
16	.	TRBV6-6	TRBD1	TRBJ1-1	CASSFQGAGIGTEAFF	TGTGCCAGCAGTTTCCAGGGGGCCGGTATAGGAACTGAAGCTTTCTTT
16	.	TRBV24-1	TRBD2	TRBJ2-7	CATSDLGTSGLYEQYF	TGTGCCACCAGTGATTTGGGGACTAGCGGGCTTTACGAGCAGTACTTC
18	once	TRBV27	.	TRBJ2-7	CASSSRAPIELPPYEQYF	TGTGCCAGCAGTTCGAGGGCCCCGATAGAACTACCCCCCTACGAGCAGTACTTC
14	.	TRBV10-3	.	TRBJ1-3	CAISGGESGNTIYF	TGTGCCATCAGCGGTGGGGAGTCTGGAAACACCATATATTTT
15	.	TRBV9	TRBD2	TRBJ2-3	CASSVSGSSTDTQYF	TGTGCCAGCAGCGTAAGCGGGAGTAGCACAGATACGCAGTATTTT
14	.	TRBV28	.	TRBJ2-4	CASGGGGGENIQYF	TGTGCCAGCGGAGGGGGAGGGGGAGAAAACATTCAGTACTTC
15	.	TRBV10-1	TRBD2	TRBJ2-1	CASRAGTSGSNEQFF	TGCGCCAGCAGAGCCGGGACTAGCGGGAGCAATGAGCAGTTCTTC
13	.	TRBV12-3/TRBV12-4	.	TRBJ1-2	CASSLYSRYGYTF	TGTGCCAGCAGTTTATACAGCCGCTATGGCTACACCTTC
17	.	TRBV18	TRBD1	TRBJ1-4	CASSRIGTGGPGEKLFF	TGTGCCAGCTCACGGATAGGGACAGGGGGCCCTGGTGAAAAACTGTTTTTT
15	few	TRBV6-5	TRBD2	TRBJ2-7	CASSTIAGGGYEQYF	TGTGCCAGCAGTACAATAGCGGGAGGAGGGTACGAGCAGTACTTC
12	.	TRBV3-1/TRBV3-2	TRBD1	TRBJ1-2	CASSRGQVGYTF	TGTGCCAGCAGCCGAGGACAGGTCGGCTACACCTTC
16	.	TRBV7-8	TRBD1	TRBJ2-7	CASSLAVRDRAHEQYF	TGTGCCAGCAGCTTAGCGGTCAGGGACAGGGCCCACGAGCAGTACTTC
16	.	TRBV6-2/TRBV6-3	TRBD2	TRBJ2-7	CASSIGLAGISYEQYF	TGTGCCAGCAGTATTGGACTAGCGGGGATCTCCTACGAGCAGTACTTC
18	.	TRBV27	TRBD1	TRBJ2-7	CASSLFRGKTGGGSEQYF	TGTGCCAGCAGTCTATTTAGGGGGAAGACAGGGGGCGGCTCCGAGCAGTACTTC
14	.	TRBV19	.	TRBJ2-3	CASRNRQGADTQYF	TGTGCCAGTAGAAACAGGCAGGGTGCGGATACGCAGTATTTT
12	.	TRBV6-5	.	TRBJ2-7	CASTFTSYEQYF	TGTGCCAGCACCTTTACTTCCTACGAGCAGTACTTC
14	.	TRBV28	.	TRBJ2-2	CASTLRGKGGELFF	TGTGCCAGCACTCTGAGGGGGAAGGGCGGGGAGCTGTTTTTT
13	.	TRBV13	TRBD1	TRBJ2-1	CASSGTGGGEQFF	TGTGCCAGCAGCGGGACAGGGGGGGGTGAGCAGTTCTTC
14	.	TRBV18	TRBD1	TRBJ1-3	CASSPGQGRNTIYF	TGTGCCAGCTCCCCAGGACAGGGCAGAAACACCATATATTTT
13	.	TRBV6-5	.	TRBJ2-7	CASSREVGYEQYF	TGTGCCAGCAGTCGCGAGGTGGGCTACGAGCAGTACTTC
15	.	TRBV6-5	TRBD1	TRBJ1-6	CASSYGGQGYSPLHF	TGTGCCAGCAGTTACGGGGGACAGGGGTATTCACCCCTCCACTTT
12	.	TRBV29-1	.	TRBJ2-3	CSGRSFTDTQYF	TGCAGTGGGAGGTCATTCACAGATACGCAGTATTTT
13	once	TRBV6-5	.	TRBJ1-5	CASRLGPNQPQHF	TGTGCCAGCAGACTAGGGCCAAATCAGCCCCAGCATTTT
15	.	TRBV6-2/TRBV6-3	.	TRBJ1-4	CASSSRQTTNEKLFF	TGTGCCAGCAGTTCGAGACAGACAACTAATGAAAAACTGTTTTTT
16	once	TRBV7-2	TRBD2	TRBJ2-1	CASSLVGGSGDNEQFF	TGTGCCAGCAGCTTAGTTGGCGGGAGTGGGGACAATGAGCAGTTCTTC